What follows is one T cell receptor beta chain and its context. The antigen remains unidentified. Libraries were prepared by immunoSEQ multiplex PCR; TCRdb keeps only in-frame clonotypes and omits some of them. The sample has 200,000 to 300,000 clones; around 87% are singletons. The sample originates from a study of cytomegalovirus exposure and HLA in healthy donors. CDR1 is MRHNA, CDR2 SNTAGT, per germline. Trimming cost V 4 bases and J 2 bases; bases outside gene matches: 4. This CDR3 comprises 15 residues. Notes on the study in general: The classifier reportedly diagnosed cytomegalovirus status with high specificity and sensitivity. Most sequenced TCRs were rare (though some public TCRs occurred in many donors). In vitro confirmation showed three CMV-associated chains to be CMV antigen specific.

The chain couples TRBV6-4 to TRBJ1-2; TRBD1 matches 10 bases. This receptor was obtained from a woman aged 25-40 years in good health and CMV-seropositive. Specimen: PBMCs. The CDR3 here is CASSAETGGNYGYTF. As DNA, the CDR3 is TGTGCCAGCAGTGCCGAGACAGGGGGCAACTATGGCTACACCTTC.